The rows below give T cell receptor beta chains drawn from one sample of a study of blood T cell repertoires in COVID-19. Profiling relied on immunoSEQ multiplex PCR, and the TCRdb table lists in-frame clones only, not all of them. The sample consists of 150,000 to 200,000 clones, 79% of them appearing once. Sequenced sample: peripheral blood. The origin of the receptors is a man aged 55 to 70 with active or convalescent COVID-19. Both conserved end residues are part of each CDR3. D genes are given only for firm matches. Clone size appears in some rows only: once, few, many, or a class for an expanded clone.

clone size,V gene,J gene,D gene,CDR3 protein,CDR3 DNA
NA,TRBV7-6,TRBJ2-7,TRBD1,CASSLGTGEQYF,TGTGCCAGCAGCCTCGGGACAGGCGAGCAGTACTTC
NA,TRBV5-4,TRBJ2-6,NA,CASSSRSGSRANVLTF,TGTGCCAGCAGCAGCAGGTCAGGCTCCCGGGCCAACGTCCTGACTTTC
NA,TRBV19,TRBJ1-5,NA,CASSLTQGSNQPQHF,TGTGCCAGTAGTCTAACCCAGGGGAGCAATCAGCCCCAGCATTTT
NA,TRBV18,TRBJ1-1,NA,CASSSINTEAFF,TGTGCCAGCTCATCTATTAACACTGAAGCTTTCTTT
NA,TRBV13,TRBJ2-3,NA,CASSRGDTQYF,TGTGCCAGCAGCCGGGGGGATACGCAGTATTTT
NA,TRBV7-8,TRBJ2-7,NA,CASSRGPTYEQYF,TGTGCCAGCAGCCGTGGCCCAACCTACGAGCAGTACTTC
NA,TRBV5-1,TRBJ2-7,TRBD2,CASSSGSGRGNEQYF,TGCGCCAGCAGCTCGGGGTCAGGGCGGGGGAACGAGCAGTACTTC
NA,TRBV7-2,TRBJ1-1,NA,CASTPSRGTEAFF,TGTGCCAGCACCCCGTCTCGAGGGACTGAAGCTTTCTTT
NA,TRBV4-1,TRBJ1-1,TRBD1,CASSPGTGFGRTEAFF,TGCGCCAGCAGCCCAGGGACAGGGTTTGGGAGGACTGAAGCTTTCTTT
NA,TRBV9,TRBJ1-3,NA,CASSQGISGNTIYF,TGTGCCAGCAGCCAGGGGATCTCTGGAAACACCATATATTTT
NA,TRBV28,TRBJ1-6,NA,CASSLVRSSYNSPLHF,TGTGCCAGCAGTTTAGTCCGTAGCTCCTATAATTCACCCCTCCACTTT
once,TRBV7-2,TRBJ2-3,TRBD2,CASSARLAMGDTQYF,TGTGCCAGCAGCGCCCGACTAGCCATGGGAGATACGCAGTATTTT
NA,TRBV21-1,TRBJ2-3,NA,CASSKSPRDRGTDTQYF,TGTGCCAGCAGCAAATCGCCCCGGGACAGGGGGACAGATACGCAGTATTTT
NA,TRBV29-1,TRBJ2-3,NA,CSVWGGDTQYF,TGCAGCGTTTGGGGAGGTGATACGCAGTATTTT
once,TRBV9,TRBJ1-1,NA,CASSVSDTNTEAFF,TGTGCCAGCAGCGTATCGGACACGAACACTGAAGCTTTCTTT
NA,TRBV6-5,TRBJ2-7,NA,CASTFSAGLSYEQYF,TGTGCCAGCACCTTCTCGGCGGGACTGTCCTACGAGCAGTACTTC
NA,TRBV7-2,TRBJ2-1,TRBD1,CASSLAPGQGQFF,TGTGCCAGCAGCTTAGCTCCAGGACAGGGGCAGTTCTTC
NA,TRBV7-8,TRBJ2-2,TRBD1,CASSTPRDSYTGELFF,TGTGCCAGCAGCACGCCCAGGGACAGCTACACCGGGGAGCTGTTTTTT
NA,TRBV9,TRBJ1-1,TRBD1,CASSLGQGGYTEAFF,TGTGCCAGCAGCCTAGGACAGGGGGGGTACACTGAAGCTTTCTTT
NA,TRBV9,TRBJ1-2,NA,CASSVGGDVRYGYTF,TGTGCCAGCAGCGTAGGGGGGGATGTTCGATATGGCTACACCTTC
NA,TRBV4-1,TRBJ2-1,TRBD2,CASSPRSSGRAWGEQFF,TGCGCCAGCAGCCCTCGATCTAGCGGGAGGGCCTGGGGTGAGCAGTTCTTC
once,TRBV18,TRBJ2-5,TRBD1,CASSPPGQGLKETQYF,TGTGCCAGCTCACCACCGGGACAGGGACTAAAAGAGACCCAGTACTTC
once,TRBV28,TRBJ2-2,NA,CASSPGTPNTGELFF,TGTGCCAGCAGTCCCGGGACTCCAAACACCGGGGAGCTGTTTTTT
once,TRBV5-1,TRBJ2-1,NA,CASSLDSLNSYNEQFF,TGCGCCAGCAGCTTGGACAGCCTAAATTCCTACAATGAGCAGTTCTTC
NA,TRBV5-1,TRBJ2-5,NA,CASSSSLRQETQYF,TGCGCCAGCAGCTCCTCCCTACGCCAAGAGACCCAGTACTTC
NA,TRBV28,TRBJ2-7,TRBD2,CATQVPTSGRSAYEQYF,TGTGCCACTCAGGTCCCGACTAGCGGGAGGAGTGCCTACGAGCAGTACTTC
NA,TRBV27,TRBJ2-3,NA,CASKTPSTDTQYF,TGTGCCAGCAAAACACCTAGCACAGATACGCAGTATTTT
NA,TRBV27,TRBJ1-1,TRBD1,CASSKPGGEAFF,TGTGCCAGCAGTAAGCCAGGGGGCGAAGCTTTCTTT
NA,TRBV28,TRBJ2-1,TRBD2,CASSLLGGGPYEQFF,TGTGCCAGCAGTTTATTGGGGGGAGGGCCCTATGAGCAGTTCTTC
NA,TRBV21-1,TRBJ2-7,NA,CASSSTFPGLGSYEQYF,TGTGCCAGCAGCTCTACGTTTCCGGGACTGGGATCCTACGAGCAGTACTTC
NA,TRBV6-6,TRBJ2-7,TRBD1,CASSPGIRQGSYEQYF,TGTGCCAGCAGTCCTGGAATCCGACAGGGTTCCTACGAGCAGTACTTC
NA,TRBV11-2,TRBJ2-1,TRBD1,CASSRGNEGAYEQFF,TGTGCCAGCAGCCGCGGAAACGAGGGGGCGTATGAGCAGTTCTTC
NA,TRBV18,TRBJ1-2,TRBD1,CASSPGQGAGYGYTF,TGTGCCAGCTCACCAGGACAGGGGGCAGGCTATGGCTACACCTTC
NA,TRBV10-3,TRBJ2-1,NA,CAISDSGAWGNEQFF,TGTGCCATCAGTGACTCAGGGGCCTGGGGCAATGAGCAGTTCTTC
NA,TRBV10-3,TRBJ2-2,NA,CAIGGGDYTNTGELFF,TGTGCCATCGGAGGGGGGGACTACACGAACACCGGGGAGCTGTTTTTT
NA,TRBV5-4,TRBJ2-3,TRBD2,CASSFRLAGAPDTQYF,TGTGCCAGCAGCTTCCGACTAGCGGGAGCTCCAGATACGCAGTATTTT
NA,TRBV7-2,TRBJ2-3,NA,CASSLDRESADTQYF,TGTGCCAGCAGCTTAGACAGGGAATCTGCAGATACGCAGTATTTT
NA,TRBV5-4,TRBJ1-1,TRBD1,CASSLAAGGNTEAFF,TGTGCCAGCAGCTTGGCCGCAGGGGGCAACACTGAAGCTTTCTTT
NA,TRBV11-3,TRBJ1-1,TRBD1,CASSLDRRNTEAFF,TGTGCCAGCAGCTTGGACAGGCGGAACACTGAAGCTTTCTTT
NA,TRBV27,TRBJ2-3,NA,CASSLVGGTQYF,TGTGCCAGCAGTTTAGTAGGAGGTACGCAGTATTTT
NA,TRBV18,TRBJ2-1,NA,CASSPLVTRSGNEQFF,TGTGCCAGCTCACCATTGGTGACGAGGTCTGGCAATGAGCAGTTCTTC
few,TRBV6-5,TRBJ2-7,NA,CASGASGFGEQYF,TGTGCCAGCGGGGCGAGCGGGTTCGGAGAGCAGTACTTC
NA,TRBV4-2,TRBJ1-1,TRBD1,CASSQDRVNTEAFF,TGTGCCAGCAGCCAGGACAGGGTCAACACTGAAGCTTTCTTT
NA,TRBV24-1,TRBJ2-7,TRBD2,CATSDHGTSDYEQYF,TGTGCCACCAGTGACCATGGGACTAGCGACTACGAGCAGTACTTC
once,TRBV27,TRBJ2-7,TRBD1,CASSFGQGPGEQYF,TGTGCCAGCAGTTTCGGACAGGGGCCGGGAGAGCAGTACTTC
NA,TRBV11-2,TRBJ2-1,TRBD2,CASSLDRTSGEQFF,TGTGCCAGCAGCTTAGATCGGACTAGCGGTGAGCAGTTCTTC
once,TRBV4-1,TRBJ1-5,NA,CASSRQPEASNQPQHF,TGCGCCAGCAGCCGCCAGCCGGAGGCTAGCAATCAGCCCCAGCATTTT